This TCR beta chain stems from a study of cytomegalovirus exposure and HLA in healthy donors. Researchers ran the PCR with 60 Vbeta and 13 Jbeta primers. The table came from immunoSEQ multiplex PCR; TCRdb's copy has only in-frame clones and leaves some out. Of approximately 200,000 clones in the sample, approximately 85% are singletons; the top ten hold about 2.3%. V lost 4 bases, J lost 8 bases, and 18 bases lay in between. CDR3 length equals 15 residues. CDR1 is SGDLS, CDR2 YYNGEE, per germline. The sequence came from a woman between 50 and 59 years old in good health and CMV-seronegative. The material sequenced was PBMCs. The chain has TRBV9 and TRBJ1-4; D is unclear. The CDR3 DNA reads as TGTGCCAGCAGCCCTTCTATCTTGTCTGAAGAAAAACTGTTTTTT. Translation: CASSPSILSEEKLFF. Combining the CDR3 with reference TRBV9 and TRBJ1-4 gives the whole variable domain DSGVTQTPKHLITATGQRVTLRCSPRSGDLSVYWYQQSLDQGLQFLIQYYNGEERAKGNILERFSAQQFPDLHSELNLSSLELGDSALYFCASSPSILSEEKLFFGSGTQLSVL.